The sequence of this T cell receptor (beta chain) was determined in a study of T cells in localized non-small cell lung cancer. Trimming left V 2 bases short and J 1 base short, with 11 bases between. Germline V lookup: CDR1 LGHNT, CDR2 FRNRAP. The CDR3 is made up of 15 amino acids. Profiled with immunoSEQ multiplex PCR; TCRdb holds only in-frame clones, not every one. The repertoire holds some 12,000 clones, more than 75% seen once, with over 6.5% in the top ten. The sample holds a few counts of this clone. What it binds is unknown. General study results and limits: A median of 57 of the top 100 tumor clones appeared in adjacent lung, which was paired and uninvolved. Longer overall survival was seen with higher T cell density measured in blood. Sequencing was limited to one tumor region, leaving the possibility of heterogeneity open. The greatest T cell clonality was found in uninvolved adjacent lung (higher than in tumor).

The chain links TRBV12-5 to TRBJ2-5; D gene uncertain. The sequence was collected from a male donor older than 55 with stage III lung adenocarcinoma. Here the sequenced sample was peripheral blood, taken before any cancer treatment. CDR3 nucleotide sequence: TGTGCTAGTGGTTTGTTCGGGTTACCCCAAGAGACCCAGTACTTC. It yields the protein CASGLFGLPQETQYF.